The 23 T cell receptor beta chains below all came from one sample that was sequenced in a study of lymphopenia after photon versus proton radiotherapy (dated by TCRdb to the late 2010s). The library was built by means of the immunoSEQ multiplex PCR assay. As stored in TCRdb, this immuneACCESS dataset retains in-frame rearrangements with V and J assigned. A fraction of the clones does not appear; measured against another copy, unresolved V genes explain less than half of the discrepancy, and the remainder lacks a known reason. A total of 45,000 to 65,000 clones appear in this sample, 80% to 90% of them only once. Just under 30% of the sample is held by the ten biggest clonotypes. This specimen was peripheral blood, taken from a patient treated with photon-based radiotherapy. These TCRs come from a man aged 45-65 years with gastric cancer.

The rearrangement joins TRBV14 to TRBJ2-4; 7 bases match TRBD1. The germline V gene encodes CDR1 SGHDN and CDR2 FVKESK. V trimming: 3 bases; J trimming: 6 bases; junction bases outside the gene matches: 5. The CDR3 loop spans 14 amino acids. The CDR3, as DNA: TGTGCCAGCAGCCATCCGGGACAGAGAAACATTCAGTACTTC. Translating gives CASSHPGQRNIQYF.

This clone was observed a few times. The chain has TRBV7-3 and TRBJ2-1; 8 bases map to TRBD1. Germline CDR1 and CDR2: SGHTA and FQGTGA. With 5 bases clipped from V and 7 bases from J, the junction kept 7 bases outside the gene matches. The CDR3 consists of 14 residues. The DNA for the CDR3 is TGTGCCAGCAGCCCAAGGACAGGGTGGAATGAGCAGTTCTTC. The encoded protein is CASSPRTGWNEQFF.

This chain connects TRBV28 to TRBJ1-2, with TRBD1 identical over 9 bases. The CDR3 runs to 13 residues. Per the germline V gene, CDR1 is MDHEN and CDR2 is SYDVKM. The J segment lost 7 bases and the V segment lost 6 bases, leaving 6 bases of the junction unmatched. The CDR3 region is CASSPATGGGYTF. CDR3 coding DNA: TGTGCCAGCAGCCCCGCGACAGGGGGTGGCTACACCTTC.

This clone was seen just once. V is TRBV5-8 and J is TRBJ2-7; D is perhaps TRBD1 (5 bases). CDR3 length equals 13 residues. Looked up from germline, CDR1 is SGHTS and CDR2 is YDEGEE. The V and J ends lost 1 base and 3 bases respectively, with 8 bases between them. CDR3 protein: CASSLTGYYEQYF. In DNA form, the CDR3 reads TGTGCCAGCAGCTTGACAGGATACTACGAGCAGTACTTC.

The rearrangement joins TRBV11-3 to TRBJ2-5; D tentatively reads TRBD1 or TRBD2 (5 bases each). The CDR3 covers 13 residues. The germline V and J ends were trimmed by 1 base and 5 bases, with 8 bases remaining between them. The germline gives CDR1 SGHNT, CDR2 YENEEA. The CDR3: CASSLGDEETQYF. The CDR3 DNA reads TGTGCCAGCAGCTTAGGGGACGAGGAGACCCAGTACTTC.

This sequence joins TRBV19 and TRBJ1-1, with TRBD1 as a possible D gene (6 bases). Germline-derived CDR1 and CDR2 are LNHDA and SQIVND (reference sequence). V lost 7 bases and J 1 base, leaving 13 bases between the germline ends. The CDR3 totals 14 residues. The CDR3 sequence: CASILQGRNTEAFF. For the CDR3, the DNA is TGTGCCAGTATACTACAGGGCCGGAACACTGAAGCTTTCTTT.

The V and J genes are TRBV5-1 and TRBJ1-3, with 9 nucleotides matching TRBD1. Germline V gene sequence: CDR1 SGHRS, CDR2 YFSETQ. CDR3 length equals 16 residues. J was trimmed by 3 bases and V by 0 bases; bases with no gene match: 4. The CDR3 sequence is CASSLAGTGLGNTIYF. The CDR3 DNA sequence: TGCGCCAGCAGCTTGGCCGGGACAGGGCTTGGAAACACCATATATTTT.

As DNA, the CDR3 is TGTGCCAGCAGTTACTCGGCGTCAGCCTACGAGCAGTACTTC. Protein: CASSYSASAYEQYF. The rearrangement joins TRBV6-5 to TRBJ2-7; D is uncertain. This CDR3 spans 14 amino acids. Germline-derived CDR1 and CDR2 are MNHEY and SVGAGI. Between the trimmed V and J ends, which lost 0 bases and 2 bases, there was a span of 8 bases.

The V gene is TRBV4-1, the J gene TRBJ1-3; no definite D call. Germline V CDR1 and CDR2: MGHRA, YSYEKL. This CDR3 comprises 16 residues. V gave up 0 bases and J gave up 2 bases, with 11 bases separating them. CDR3 sequence reads: CASSQDVGSAGNTIYF. The CDR3 nucleotides read TGCGCCAGCAGCCAAGATGTGGGTTCCGCTGGAAACACCATATATTTT.

The chain joins TRBV5-1 to TRBJ2-7; 12 positions agree with TRBD1. This CDR3 contains 15 residues. After removal of 5 bases from V and 2 bases from J, the junction contained 5 bases not matched to a gene. Germline values: CDR1 SGHRS, CDR2 YFSETQ. As DNA, the CDR3 is TGCGCCAGCAGGCCCGGGACAGGGGGCGCCTACGAGCAGTACTTC. It is translated as CASRPGTGGAYEQYF.

The chain joins TRBV7-9 to TRBJ2-7, with TRBD2 as a possible D gene (6 bases). The CDR3 spans 11 residues. Germline values: CDR1 SEHNR, CDR2 FQNEAQ (reference sequence). V was cut by 6 bases and J by 5 bases, with 8 bases left in between. This CDR3 reads CASRREDEQYF. In DNA, the CDR3 is TGTGCCAGCAGGAGGGAGGACGAGCAGTACTTC.

The chain couples TRBV28 to TRBJ2-4, with 8 positions matching TRBD1. CDR1 and CDR2 from the germline V gene are MDHEN and SYDVKM. The CDR3 is 14 residues long. V lost 6 bases to trimming and J lost 6 bases; unmatched junction nucleotides: 7. The CDR3 here is CASRPTGQGNIQYF. CDR3 coding DNA: TGTGCCAGCAGACCTACTGGACAGGGAAACATTCAGTACTTC. The whole variable domain, remainder taken from reference TRBV28 and TRBJ2-4, is DVKVTQSSRYLVKRTGEKVFLECVQDMDHENMFWYRQDPGLGLRLIYFSYDVKMKEKGDIPEGYSVSREKKERFSLILESASTNQTSMYLCASRPTGQGNIQYFGAGTRLSVL.

The chain couples TRBV7-9 to TRBJ1-2; tentative D call: TRBD1 (6 bases). Germline V lookup: CDR1 SEHNR, CDR2 FQNEAQ (reference sequence). V was cut by 5 bases and J by 4 bases, with 20 bases left in between. CDR3 length: 16 amino acids. The CDR3 region is CASSGSSGQMSYGYTF. The CDR3 DNA sequence: TGTGCCAGCAGCGGGAGTAGCGGACAGATGAGCTATGGCTACACCTTC. Variable domain in full (rest from reference TRBV7-9 and TRBJ1-2): DTGVSQNPRHKITKRGQNVTFRCDPISEHNRLYWYRQTLGQGPEFLTYFQNEAQLEKSRLLSDRFSAERPKGSFSTLEIQRTEQGDSAMYLCASSGSSGQMSYGYTFGSGTRLTVV.

The chain employs TRBV25-1 and TRBJ2-7; D may be TRBD1 (6 bases). The CDR3 spans 15 residues. Germline loops: CDR1 MGHDK, CDR2 SYGVNS. Trimming stripped 2 bases from V and 3 bases from J, with 14 bases between. The CDR3 reads CASSEQGSAFYEQYF. The DNA of the CDR3 is TGTGCCAGCAGTGAACAGGGGTCCGCCTTCTACGAGCAGTACTTC.

The chain joins TRBV6-4 to TRBJ2-5, with D possibly TRBD2 on 5 matching bases. The CDR3 is made up of 15 amino acids. Trimming left V 6 bases short and J 5 bases short, with 19 bases between. In germline, CDR1 is MRHNA, CDR2 SNTAGT. The CDR3 here is CASSPHSYQRETQYF. The CDR3 nucleotides are TGTGCCAGCAGCCCTCATTCTTATCAGCGGGAGACCCAGTACTTC.

The rearrangement links TRBV6-1 to TRBJ2-7; no clear D. This CDR3 comprises 14 residues. Germline V CDR1 and CDR2: MNHNS, SASEGT. Trimming stripped 2 bases from V and 3 bases from J, with 11 bases between. This CDR3 is CASSESGWGYEQYF. Written as DNA, the CDR3 is TGTGCCAGCAGTGAAAGTGGATGGGGCTACGAGCAGTACTTC.

V usage is TRBV2 and J usage is TRBJ2-1, with 7 bases that match TRBD2. This CDR3 is 18 amino acids long. Germline lookup yields CDR1 SNHLY and CDR2 FYNNEI. V lost 3 bases, J lost 0 bases, and 11 bases stayed unmatched. CDR3 loop: CASSERLTSRSSYNEQFF. CDR3 bases: TGTGCCAGCAGTGAGAGGTTGACTAGCAGAAGCTCCTACAATGAGCAGTTCTTC.

The gene calls are TRBV9 and TRBJ1-2, with 7 bases that match TRBD1. The V gene end was trimmed by 0 bases and the J gene end by 4 bases; junction bases not matched to a gene: 6. CDR1 is SGDLS, CDR2 YYNGEE, per germline. The CDR3 length is 15 residues. CDR3 sequence: CASSVGQGSTYGYTF. CDR3 bases: TGTGCCAGCAGCGTAGGACAGGGTAGCACCTATGGCTACACCTTC.

This clone was found once. The J gene is TRBJ2-7, the V gene TRBV7-9; perhaps TRBD2 as D (5 bases). Germline V gene sequence: CDR1 SEHNR, CDR2 FQNEAQ (reference sequence). The CDR3 loop spans 13 amino acids. V gave up 5 bases and J gave up 4 bases, with 12 bases separating them. As DNA, the CDR3 is TGTGCCAGCAGCCCCTTGAGGGATTACGAGCAGTACTTC. As protein: CASSPLRDYEQYF.

CDR3 region: CASSVAPQAYEQYF. In nucleotides, the CDR3 is TGTGCCAGCAGCGTGGCCCCCCAGGCCTACGAGCAGTACTTC. This chain connects TRBV9 to TRBJ2-7; D unresolved. The CDR3 is 14 residues long. Trimming removed 2 bases from V and 2 bases from J, with 11 bases in between. The germline V gene encodes CDR1 SGDLS and CDR2 YYNGEE.

This clone came up once. This chain joins TRBV6-1 and TRBJ2-7, with 11 bases fitting TRBD1. The V segment lost 0 bases and the J segment 5 bases; nucleotides outside the gene matches: 3. CDR1 and CDR2 from the germline V gene are MNHNS and SASEGT. The CDR3 covers 15 residues. The CDR3 DNA follows: TGTGCCAGCAGTGAAGCTCGGACAGGGGGCCACGAGCAGTACTTC. Protein: CASSEARTGGHEQYF.

The gene calls are TRBV19 and TRBJ1-2, with 11 bases lining up with TRBD1. The CDR3 sequence is 13 residues long. Germline CDR1 reads LNHDA; CDR2 reads SQIVND (reference sequence). V shed 6 bases, J shed 8 bases, and the junction held 5 bases outside the gene matches. The CDR3 region has the DNA TGTGCCAGTAGCCGGGGACAGGGGGTAGGCTACACCTTC. This translates into CASSRGQGVGYTF.

CDR3 DNA: TGTGCCAGCAGTTTGTCAGGGAACCAGCCCCAGCATTTT. This gives the protein CASSLSGNQPQHF. This chain connects TRBV27 to TRBJ1-5; the D gene is possibly TRBD1 (5 bases). The V end lost 3 bases, the J end lost 7 bases, and 10 bases lay between the germline ends. This CDR3 region has 13 residues. Germline V gives CDR1 MNHEY, CDR2 SMNVEV (reference sequence).